This TCR beta chain was found in a study of CD8 T cells in Susac syndrome. After extraction with the RNeasy kit, about 0.5 to 1 ug of the RNA was reverse transcribed using random hexamers. TCRdb independently ran MiXCR on the immunoSEQ multiplex PCR reads; one entry per CDR3 protein. Here the sample spans approximately 190,000 distinct CDR3 sequences, more than 85% being singletons. In this sample, this clonotype turned up once. Sequencing used CD8+ T cells from PBMCs. The receptor comes from a human donor with Susac syndrome.

CDR3 residues: CASSHYREGPGNEQFF. The CDR3 DNA reads as TGTGCCAGCAGCCACTATCGGGAGGGCCCTGGCAATGAGCAGTTCTTC. V and J are TRBV28 and TRBJ2-1, with 8 bases lining up with TRBD2. V trimming: 6 bases; J trimming: 6 bases; junction bases outside the gene matches: 13. Looked up from germline, CDR1 is MDHEN and CDR2 is SYDVKM. The CDR3 sequence is 16 residues long.